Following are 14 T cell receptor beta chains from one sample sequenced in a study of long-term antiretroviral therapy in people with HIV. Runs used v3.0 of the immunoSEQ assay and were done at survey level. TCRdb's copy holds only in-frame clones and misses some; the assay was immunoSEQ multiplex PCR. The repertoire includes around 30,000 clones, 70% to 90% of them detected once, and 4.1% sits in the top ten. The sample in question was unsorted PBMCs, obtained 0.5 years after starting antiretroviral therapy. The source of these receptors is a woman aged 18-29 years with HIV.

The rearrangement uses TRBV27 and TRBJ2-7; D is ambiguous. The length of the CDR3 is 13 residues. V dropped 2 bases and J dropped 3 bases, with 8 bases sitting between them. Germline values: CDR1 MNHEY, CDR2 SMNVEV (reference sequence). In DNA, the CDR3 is TGTGCCAGCAGTTTAAAAGGACGCTACGAGCAGTACTTC. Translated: CASSLKGRYEQYF.

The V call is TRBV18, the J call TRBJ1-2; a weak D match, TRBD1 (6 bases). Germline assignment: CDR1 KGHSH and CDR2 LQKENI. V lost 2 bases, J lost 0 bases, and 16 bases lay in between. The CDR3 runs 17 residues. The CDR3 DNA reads TGTGCCAGCTCACCAAATCGGGGGGCCTCGGCTAACTATGGCTACACCTTC. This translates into CASSPNRGASANYGYTF.

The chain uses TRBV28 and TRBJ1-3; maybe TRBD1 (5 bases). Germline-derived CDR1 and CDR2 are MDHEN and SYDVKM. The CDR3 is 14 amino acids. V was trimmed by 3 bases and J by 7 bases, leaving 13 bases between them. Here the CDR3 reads CASSFGGGLNTIYF. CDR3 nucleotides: TGTGCCAGCAGTTTCGGGGGAGGACTCAACACCATATATTTT.

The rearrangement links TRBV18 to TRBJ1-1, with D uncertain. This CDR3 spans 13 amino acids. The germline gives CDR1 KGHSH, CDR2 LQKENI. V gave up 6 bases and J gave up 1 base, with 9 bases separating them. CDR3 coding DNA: TGTGCCAGCTCCGAAGGAGAGAACACTGAAGCTTTCTTT. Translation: CASSEGENTEAFF.

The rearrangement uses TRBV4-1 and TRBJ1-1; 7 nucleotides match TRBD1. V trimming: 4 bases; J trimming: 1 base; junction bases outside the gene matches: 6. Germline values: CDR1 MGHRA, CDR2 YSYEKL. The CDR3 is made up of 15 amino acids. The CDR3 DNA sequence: TGCGCCAGCAGCCTCACAGGGGTAACGAACACTGAAGCTTTCTTT. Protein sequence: CASSLTGVTNTEAFF.

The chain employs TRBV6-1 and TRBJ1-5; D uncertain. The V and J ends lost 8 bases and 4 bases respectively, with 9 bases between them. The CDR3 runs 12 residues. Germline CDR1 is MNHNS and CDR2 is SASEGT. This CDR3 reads CASAWVNQPQHF. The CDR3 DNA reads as TGTGCCAGCGCTTGGGTTAATCAGCCCCAGCATTTT.

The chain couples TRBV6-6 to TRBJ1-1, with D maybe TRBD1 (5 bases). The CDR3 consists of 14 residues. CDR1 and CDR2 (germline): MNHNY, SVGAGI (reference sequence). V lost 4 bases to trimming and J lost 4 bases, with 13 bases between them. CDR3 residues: CASSLEGYSTEAFF. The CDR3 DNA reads TGTGCCAGCAGTTTGGAGGGGTACTCCACTGAAGCTTTCTTT.

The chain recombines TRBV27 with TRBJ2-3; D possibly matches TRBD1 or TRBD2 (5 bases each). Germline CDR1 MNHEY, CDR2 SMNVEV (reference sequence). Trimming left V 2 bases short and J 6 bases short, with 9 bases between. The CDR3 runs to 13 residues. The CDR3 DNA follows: TGTGCCAGCAGTTTAGGGGGTTGGGATACGCAGTATTTT. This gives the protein CASSLGGWDTQYF.

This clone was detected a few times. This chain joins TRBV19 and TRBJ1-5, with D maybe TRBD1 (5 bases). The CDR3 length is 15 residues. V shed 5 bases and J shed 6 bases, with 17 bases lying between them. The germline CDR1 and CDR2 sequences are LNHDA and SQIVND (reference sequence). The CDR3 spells CASSVGTQWSQPQHF. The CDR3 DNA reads TGTGCCAGTAGTGTCGGGACCCAGTGGAGTCAGCCCCAGCATTTT.

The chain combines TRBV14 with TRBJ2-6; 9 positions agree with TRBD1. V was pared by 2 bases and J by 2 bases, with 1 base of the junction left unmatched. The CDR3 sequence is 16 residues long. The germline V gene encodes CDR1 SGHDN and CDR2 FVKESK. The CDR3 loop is CASSQRQGAGANVLTF. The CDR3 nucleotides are TGTGCCAGCAGCCAACGACAGGGGGCTGGGGCCAACGTCCTGACTTTC.

DNA for the CDR3: TGCGCCAGCAGACTAGCGGGAAACCTCTACGAGCAGTACTTC. It translates to CASRLAGNLYEQYF. The J gene is TRBJ2-7, the V gene TRBV5-1; 10 bases align to TRBD2. Looked up from germline, CDR1 is SGHRS and CDR2 is YFSETQ. V lost 5 bases, J lost 3 bases, and 5 bases stayed unmatched. The CDR3 contains 14 residues.

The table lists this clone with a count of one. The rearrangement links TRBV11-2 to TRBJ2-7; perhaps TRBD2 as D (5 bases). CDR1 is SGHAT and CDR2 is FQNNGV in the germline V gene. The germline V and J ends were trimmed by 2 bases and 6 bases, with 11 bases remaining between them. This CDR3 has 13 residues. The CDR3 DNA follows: TGTGCCAGCAGCTTAAAAGAGGGCTCCGAGCAGTACTTC. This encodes CASSLKEGSEQYF.

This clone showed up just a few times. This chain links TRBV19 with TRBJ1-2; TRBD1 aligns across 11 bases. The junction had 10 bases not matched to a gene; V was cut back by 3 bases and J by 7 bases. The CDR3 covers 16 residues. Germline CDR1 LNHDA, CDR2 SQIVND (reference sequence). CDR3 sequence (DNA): TGTGCCAGTAGTATTCCACCCGGGACAGGGGGTGTTGGCTACACCTTC. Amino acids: CASSIPPGTGGVGYTF. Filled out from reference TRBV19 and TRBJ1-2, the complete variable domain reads DGGITQSPKYLFRKEGQNVTLSCEQNLNHDAMYWYRQDPGQGLRLIYYSQIVNDFQKGDIAEGYSVSREKKESFPLTVTSAQKNPTAFYLCASSIPPGTGGVGYTFGSGTRLTVV.

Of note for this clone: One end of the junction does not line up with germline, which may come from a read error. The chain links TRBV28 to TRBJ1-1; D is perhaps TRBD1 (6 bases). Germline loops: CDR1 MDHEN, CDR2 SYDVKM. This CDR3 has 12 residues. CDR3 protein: CASSPSLRQGQF. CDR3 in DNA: TGTGCCAGCAGTCCATCCCTCCGTCAGGGGCAATTT.